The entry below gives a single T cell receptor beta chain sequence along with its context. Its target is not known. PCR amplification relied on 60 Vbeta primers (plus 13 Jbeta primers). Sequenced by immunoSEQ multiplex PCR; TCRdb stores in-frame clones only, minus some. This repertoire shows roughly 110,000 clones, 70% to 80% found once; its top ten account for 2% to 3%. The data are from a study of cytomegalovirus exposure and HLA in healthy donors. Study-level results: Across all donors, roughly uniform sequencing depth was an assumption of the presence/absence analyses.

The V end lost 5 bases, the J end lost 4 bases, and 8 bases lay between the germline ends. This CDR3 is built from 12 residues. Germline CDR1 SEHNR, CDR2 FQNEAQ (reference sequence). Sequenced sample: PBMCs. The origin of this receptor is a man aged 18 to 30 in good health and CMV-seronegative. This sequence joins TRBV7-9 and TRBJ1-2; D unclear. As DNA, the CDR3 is TGTGCCAGCAGCACCGCCGGCTATGGCTACACCTTC. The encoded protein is CASSTAGYGYTF.